Listed here are 5 T cell receptor beta chains from one sample, sequenced in a study of T cells in Graves' hyperthyroidism and ophthalmopathy. Amplified regions were TCR beta CDR3 sequences from RNA transcripts. HTBI primers were the set used in a first-round RT-PCR of the TCR CDR3. TCRdb fed the multiplex PCR reads into MiXCR, producing one record per CDR3 protein. The sample holds about 200,000 distinct CDR3 sequences, roughly 15% seen once. Sequencing was carried out using blood. The receptors come from a man aged 50 or older with Graves' hyperthyroidism.

This clonotype was recorded at least ten times. The V call is TRBV20-1, the J call TRBJ1-2; D is undetermined. Trimming shortened V by 3 bases and J by 6 bases, and 8 bases separated the two germline ends. This CDR3 comprises 11 residues. Per germline, CDR1 DFQATT and CDR2 SNEGSKA (reference sequence). The DNA of the CDR3 is TGCAGTGCTAGGAGCGGGGATGGCTACACCTTC. Protein sequence: CSARSGDGYTF.

The chain has TRBV5-8 and TRBJ2-1; TRBD1 matches at 7 bases. This CDR3 spans 15 amino acids. Germline V CDR1 and CDR2: SGHTS, YDEGEE. The junction had 9 bases not matched to a gene; V was cut back by 3 bases and J by 6 bases. CDR3 in DNA: TGTGCCAGCAGCTCCGGGACAGCTGTGTTCAATGAGCAGTTCTTC. It is translated as CASSSGTAVFNEQFF.

In this sample, this clonotype turned up many times. This CDR3 is CASSQGGTSGRGEQFF. The CDR3 DNA is TGTGCCAGCAGCCAAGGAGGGACTAGCGGGAGGGGTGAGCAGTTCTTC. The rearrangement uses TRBV3-1 and TRBJ2-1; the match to TRBD2 covers 16 bases. Trimming cost V 1 base and J 9 bases; bases outside gene matches: 3. The germline V gene encodes CDR1 LGHDT and CDR2 YNNKEL (reference sequence). The CDR3 extends over 16 amino acids.

This clonotype was counted ten times or more. J is TRBJ1-1 and V is TRBV7-9, with D maybe TRBD1 (6 bases). Germline V gives CDR1 SEHNR, CDR2 FQNEAQ (reference sequence). The length of the CDR3 is 13 residues. Trimming cost V 4 bases and J 7 bases, with 13 bases left between them. The CDR3 coding sequence is TGTGCCAGCAGCTCCGACGGGGGGCTTGAAGCTTTCTTT. Translation gives CASSSDGGLEAFF.

This clonotype was observed a handful of times. Possible read error: a much larger clone is one base away. The chain combines TRBV12-3 or TRBV12-4 with TRBJ2-1; D is uncertain. The CDR3 has 12 amino acids. The CDR3 sequence is CVSSPEEIGQFF. The DNA of the CDR3 is TGTGTCAGCAGCCCCGAGGAGATTGGGCAGTTCTTC.